This T cell receptor beta chain was recovered during a study of blood T cell repertoires in COVID-19 (dated by TCRdb to 2018 to 2020). A note on the overall study: Samples covering the acute and convalescent phases of COVID-19 were provided by collaborators in the United States, Italy and Spain. The material from the prospective study consisted of cDNA or gDNA derived from T cells, B-cell-depleted T cells, or PBMCs. Subjects who had been exposed to COVID-19, were actively infected with it, or had recovered from it provided the deeply sampled blood TCRbeta repertoires that made up the dataset. The repertoires were released in a freely available public database intended as a resource for research on the immune response to SARS-CoV-2. The samples were drawn from the first 160 participants of the ongoing ImmuneRACE study and from 950 to 1,500 subjects provided by 6 global collaborators. Nearly every sample came with metadata listing a de-identified subject ID, COVID-19 status, age in years and sex. Where HLA class I and class II types were available, the types were taken from metadata supplied by the sample provider, not from assay-based typing. What the study reported, not specific to this receptor: The amount of clinical and demographic metadata varied by source and participant and was provided uncurated.

TCRbeta CDR3 regions were amplified from genomic DNA using the immunoSEQ Assay, a bias-controlled multiplex PCR. The authors processed their data as follows. Nucleated cell counts per sample were estimated from amplification of reference gene primers within the assay. Sequence reads were collapsed and filtered to measure the absolute abundance of every unique TCRbeta CDR3 rearrangement. For each sample, productive Simpson clonality was calculated as the square root of Simpson's diversity index over productive rearrangements. TCRdb stores this immuneACCESS table with in-frame sequences only. Part of the clones is absent; in the studies checked, under half of the shortfall reflects unresolved V genes, and no reason is known for the rest. The V and J calls and the clone size are those of that table, but D and trimming were determined from the DNA. In this sample the table shows about 130,000 clones, around 85% of which occur a single time. The ten largest clones represent approximately 9.1% of the sample.

Of note for this clone: No antigen is known for it. No clone much larger than this one lies a single base away; base qualities are absent.

Participants in the prospective study were aged about 18 to 100 years, lived in 20 to 25 United States geographic areas, and enrolled through a virtual design. To assign participants to cohorts, the prospective study relied on clinical history that participants themselves reported in a screening survey and a study questionnaire. Recovered participants in ImmuneRACE Cohort 3 were defined as having two consecutive negative NP/OP PCR tests, clearance from a healthcare professional, or resolution of symptoms. Each participant in the prospective study had whole blood, serum and a nasopharyngeal or oropharyngeal swab collected by mobile phlebotomists. Prospective study participants could optionally give additional blood draws and questionnaires over an approximately two-month period. Prospective study blood samples were shipped either frozen or at room temperature before DNA extraction. Sequencing used PBMCs or T cells enriched from blood (not recorded which). The origin of this receptor is a man aged 45-60 years who had recovered from COVID-19.

The CDR3 reads as follows: CASGTGGNQPQHF. The DNA sequence follows: TGTGCTAGTGGAACAGGGGGCAATCAGCCCCAGCATTTT. The chain is made from TRBV12-5 and TRBJ1-5; 7 middle bases align to TRBD1. In the germline V gene, CDR1 corresponds to LGHNT and CDR2 to FRNRAP. V and J are trimmed by 6 bases and 2 bases, and the gene matches miss 1 base of the junction. The CDR3 runs 13 amino acids, cysteine and phenylalanine included. Only the CDR3 part of the read is kept: 39 bases, read in frame from the first base.